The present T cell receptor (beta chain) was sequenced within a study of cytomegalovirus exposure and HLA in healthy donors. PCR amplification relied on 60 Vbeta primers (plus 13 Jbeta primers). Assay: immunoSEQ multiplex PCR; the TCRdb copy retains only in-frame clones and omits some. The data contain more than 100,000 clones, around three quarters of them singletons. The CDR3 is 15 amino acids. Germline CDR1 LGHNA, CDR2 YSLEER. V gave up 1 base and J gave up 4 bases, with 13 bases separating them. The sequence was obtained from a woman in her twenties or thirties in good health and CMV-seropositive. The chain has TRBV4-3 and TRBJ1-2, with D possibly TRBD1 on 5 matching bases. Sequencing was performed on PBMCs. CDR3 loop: CASSQAAGGGYGYTF. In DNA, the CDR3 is TGCGCCAGCAGCCAAGCGGCGGGGGGGGGCTATGGCTACACCTTC.